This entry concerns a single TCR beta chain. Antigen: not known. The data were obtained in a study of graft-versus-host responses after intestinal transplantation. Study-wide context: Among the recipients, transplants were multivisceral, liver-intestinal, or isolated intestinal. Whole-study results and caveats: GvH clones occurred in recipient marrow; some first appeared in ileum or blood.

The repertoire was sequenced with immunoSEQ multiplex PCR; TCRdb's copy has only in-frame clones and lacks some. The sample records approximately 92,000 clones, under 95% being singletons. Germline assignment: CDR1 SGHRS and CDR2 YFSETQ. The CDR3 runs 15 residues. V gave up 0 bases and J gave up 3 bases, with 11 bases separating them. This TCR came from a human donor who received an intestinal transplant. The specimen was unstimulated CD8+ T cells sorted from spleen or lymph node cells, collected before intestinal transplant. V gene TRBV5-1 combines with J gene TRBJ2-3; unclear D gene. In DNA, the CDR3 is TGCGCCAGCAGCTTGGGGGTAGTGCGAACAGATACGCAGTATTTT. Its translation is CASSLGVVRTDTQYF.